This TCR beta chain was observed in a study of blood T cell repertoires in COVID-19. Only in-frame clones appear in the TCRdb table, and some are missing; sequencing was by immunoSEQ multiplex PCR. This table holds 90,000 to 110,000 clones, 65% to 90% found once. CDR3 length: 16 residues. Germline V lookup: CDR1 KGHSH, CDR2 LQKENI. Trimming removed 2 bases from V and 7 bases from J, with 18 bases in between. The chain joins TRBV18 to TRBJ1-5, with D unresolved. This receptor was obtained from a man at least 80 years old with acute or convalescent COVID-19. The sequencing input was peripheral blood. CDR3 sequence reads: CASSPVGVGSGQPQHF. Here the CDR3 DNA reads TGTGCCAGCTCACCAGTCGGTGTGGGCAGTGGGCAGCCCCAGCATTTT. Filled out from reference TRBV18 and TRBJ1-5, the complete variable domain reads NAGVMQNPRHLVRRRGQEARLRCSPMKGHSHVYWYRQLPEEGLKFMVYLQKENIIDESGMPKERFSAEFPKEGPSILRIQQVVRGDSAAYFCASSPVGVGSGQPQHFGDGTRLSIL.